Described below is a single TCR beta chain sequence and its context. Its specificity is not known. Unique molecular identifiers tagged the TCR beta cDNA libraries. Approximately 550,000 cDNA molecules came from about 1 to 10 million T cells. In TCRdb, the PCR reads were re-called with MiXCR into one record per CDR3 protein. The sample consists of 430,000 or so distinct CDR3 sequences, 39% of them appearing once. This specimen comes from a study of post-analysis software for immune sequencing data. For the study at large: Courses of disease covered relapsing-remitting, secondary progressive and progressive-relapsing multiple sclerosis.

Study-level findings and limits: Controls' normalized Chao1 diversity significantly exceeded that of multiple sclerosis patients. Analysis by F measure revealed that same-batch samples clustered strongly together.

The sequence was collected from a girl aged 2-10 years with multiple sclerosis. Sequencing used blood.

DNA of the CDR3: TGCAGCGTTGGTGGGGACCTCAAACAACCTTTGGAAAACATTCAGTACTTC. Amino acid sequence: CSVGGDLKQPLENIQYF. This chain uses TRBV29-1 with TRBJ2-5, with D perhaps assigned TRBD1 or TRBD2 (5 bases each). The J call may be mistaken, given a closer DNA end match to TRBJ2-4. The germline V gene encodes CDR1 SQVTM and CDR2 ANQGSEA. The length of the CDR3 is 17 residues.